This T cell receptor beta chain stems from a study of technical replicates of blood from several donors. TCRdb keeps only in-frame clones here, not all; method: immunoSEQ multiplex PCR. Here the sample spans some 68,000 clones, just under 95% being singletons. The sequencing input was T cells isolated from PBMCs. The receptor was isolated from a human donor in good health.

CDR3 residues: CAISGGGRITDTQYF. CDR3 in DNA: TGTGCCATCAGTGGTGGCGGGAGGATCACAGATACGCAGTATTTT. The rearrangement links TRBV10-3 to TRBJ2-3; 8 bases map to TRBD2. Germline lookup yields CDR1 ENHRY and CDR2 SYGVKD. Trimming took 4 bases from V and 2 from J; bases not matched to a gene: 5. This CDR3 is 15 amino acids long.